This TCR beta chain was obtained from a study of blood T cell repertoires in COVID-19. Study-level background: The United States, Italy and Spain supplied acute and convalescent COVID-19 samples. T cells, B-cell-depleted T cells, or PBMCs provided the cDNA or gDNA that served as material.

TCRdb keeps only in-frame clones here, not all; method: immunoSEQ multiplex PCR. Seen here are about 200,000 clones, approximately 90% observed once, and the top ten hold 15% to 20%. Seattle patient enrollment occurred during active infection, with longitudinal follow-up thereafter. V gave up 7 bases and J gave up 3 bases; unmatched junction bases: 8. Germline V gene data show CDR1 as LNHDA and CDR2 as SQIVND (reference sequence). The CDR3 runs to 14 residues. The sequenced material came from peripheral blood. The gene calls are TRBV19 and TRBJ1-2; the match to TRBD1 covers 7 bases. This clonotype was obtained from a man aged 50-59 years with COVID-19, enrolled during active disease. As DNA, the CDR3 is TGTGCCAGTAATCCTACAGGGGCGGACTATGGCTACACCTTC. Amino acid sequence: CASNPTGADYGYTF.